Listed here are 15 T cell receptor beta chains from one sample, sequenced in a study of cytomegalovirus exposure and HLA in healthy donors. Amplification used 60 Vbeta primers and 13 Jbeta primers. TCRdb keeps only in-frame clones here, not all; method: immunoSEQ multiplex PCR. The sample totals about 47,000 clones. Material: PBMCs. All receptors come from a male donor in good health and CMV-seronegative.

CDR3 amino acids: CASSVSSQGANGYTF. The CDR3 DNA is TGTGCCAGCAGCGTCAGCTCTCAGGGGGCGAATGGCTACACCTTC. The chain carries TRBV9 and TRBJ1-2; 8 bases are shared with TRBD1. J was trimmed by 6 bases and V by 2 bases; bases with no gene match: 9. CDR1 and CDR2 from the germline V gene are SGDLS and YYNGEE. This CDR3 has 15 residues.

CDR3 DNA sequence: TGTGCCAGCAGCCAAGACCCTCCTAGCGGGGACGGAGAGACCCAGTACTTC. Protein product: CASSQDPPSGDGETQYF. V and J are TRBV4-2 and TRBJ2-5; 9 bases fit TRBD2. CDR3 size: 17 residues. Germline-derived CDR1 and CDR2 are LGHNA and YNFKEQ. With 0 bases clipped from V and 4 bases from J, the junction kept 9 bases outside the gene matches.

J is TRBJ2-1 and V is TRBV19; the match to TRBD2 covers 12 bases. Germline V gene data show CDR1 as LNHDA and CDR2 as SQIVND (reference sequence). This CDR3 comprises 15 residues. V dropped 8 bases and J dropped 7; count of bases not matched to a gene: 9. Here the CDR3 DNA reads TGTGCCAGTTCCAATCTAGCGGGGGGGAGGAATGAGCAGTTCTTC. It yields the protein CASSNLAGGRNEQFF.

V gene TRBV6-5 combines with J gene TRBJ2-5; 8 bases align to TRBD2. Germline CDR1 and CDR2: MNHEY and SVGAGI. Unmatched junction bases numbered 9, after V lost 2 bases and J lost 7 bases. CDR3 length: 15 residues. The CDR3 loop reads CASSYEAGTRGTQYF. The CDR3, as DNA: TGTGCCAGCAGTTACGAAGCGGGGACTAGAGGGACCCAGTACTTC.

The CDR3: CASSPRPTPGELFF. The CDR3 region has the DNA TGTGCCAGTAGTCCTCGCCCGACTCCCGGGGAGCTGTTTTTT. The V gene is TRBV19, the J gene TRBJ2-2; D ambiguous. V lost 5 bases to trimming and J lost 6 bases, with 13 bases between them. Germline assignment: CDR1 LNHDA and CDR2 SQIVND (reference sequence). The length of the CDR3 is 14 residues.

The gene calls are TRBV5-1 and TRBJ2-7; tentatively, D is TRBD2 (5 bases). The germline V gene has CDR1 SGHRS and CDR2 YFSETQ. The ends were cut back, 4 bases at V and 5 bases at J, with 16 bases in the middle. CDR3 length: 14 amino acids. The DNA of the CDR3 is TGCGCCAGCAGCCCCTGGAACGCGCGGGACGAGCAGTACTTC. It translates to CASSPWNARDEQYF.

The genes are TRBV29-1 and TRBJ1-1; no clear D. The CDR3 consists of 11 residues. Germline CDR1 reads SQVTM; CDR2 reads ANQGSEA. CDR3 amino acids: CRAQVSREAFF. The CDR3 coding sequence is TGCAGGGCGCAGGTCTCCCGGGAAGCTTTCTTT.

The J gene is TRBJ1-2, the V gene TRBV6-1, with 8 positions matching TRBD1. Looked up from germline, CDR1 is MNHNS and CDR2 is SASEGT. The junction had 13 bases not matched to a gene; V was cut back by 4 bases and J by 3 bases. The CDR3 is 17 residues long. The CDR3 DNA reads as TGTGCCAGCAGTGGCTATTCTTCCGAGACAGGGGACTATGGCTACACCTTC. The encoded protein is CASSGYSSETGDYGYTF.

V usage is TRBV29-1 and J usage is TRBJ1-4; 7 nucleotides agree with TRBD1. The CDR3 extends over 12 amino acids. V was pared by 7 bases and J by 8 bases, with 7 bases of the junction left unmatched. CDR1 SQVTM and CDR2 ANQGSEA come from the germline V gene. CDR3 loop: CSAAGDSEKLFF. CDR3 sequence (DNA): TGCAGCGCCGCAGGGGACAGCGAAAAACTGTTTTTT.

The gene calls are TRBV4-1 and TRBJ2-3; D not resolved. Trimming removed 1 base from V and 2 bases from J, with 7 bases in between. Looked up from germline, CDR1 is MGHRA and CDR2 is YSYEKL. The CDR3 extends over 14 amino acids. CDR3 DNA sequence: TGCGCCAGCAGCCAAGGGCTGAACACAGATACGCAGTATTTT. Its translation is CASSQGLNTDTQYF.

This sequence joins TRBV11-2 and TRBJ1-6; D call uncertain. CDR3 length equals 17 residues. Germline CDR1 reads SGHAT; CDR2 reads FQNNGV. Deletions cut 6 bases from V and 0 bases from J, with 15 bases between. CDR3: CASSWIEANSYNSPLHF. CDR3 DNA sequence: TGTGCCAGCAGTTGGATAGAGGCAAACTCCTATAATTCACCCCTCCACTTT.

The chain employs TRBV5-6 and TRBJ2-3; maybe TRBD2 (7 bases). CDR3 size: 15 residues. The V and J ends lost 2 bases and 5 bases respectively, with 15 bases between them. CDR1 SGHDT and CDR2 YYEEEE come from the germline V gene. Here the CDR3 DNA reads TGTGCCAGCAGCTTCACCGGGGGGCCCGGAGATACGCAGTATTTT. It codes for CASSFTGGPGDTQYF.

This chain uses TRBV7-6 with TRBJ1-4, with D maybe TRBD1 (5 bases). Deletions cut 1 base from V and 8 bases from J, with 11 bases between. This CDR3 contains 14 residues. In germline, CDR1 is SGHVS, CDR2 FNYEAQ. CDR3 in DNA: TGTGCCAGCAGCTTAGTCGGGGAGGGGGAAAAACTGTTTTTT. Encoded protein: CASSLVGEGEKLFF. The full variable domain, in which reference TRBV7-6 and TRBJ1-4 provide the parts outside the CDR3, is GAGVSQSPRYKVTKRGQDVALRCDPISGHVSLYWYRQALGQGPEFLTYFNYEAQQDKSGLPNDRFSAERPEGSISTLTIQRTEQRDSAMYRCASSLVGEGEKLFFGSGTQLSVL.

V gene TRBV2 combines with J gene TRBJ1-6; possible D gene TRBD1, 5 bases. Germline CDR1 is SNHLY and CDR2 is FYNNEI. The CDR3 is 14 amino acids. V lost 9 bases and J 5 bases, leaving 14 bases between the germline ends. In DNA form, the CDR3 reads TGTGCCAGACATAACGGACACGATAATTCACCCCTCCACTTT. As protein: CARHNGHDNSPLHF.

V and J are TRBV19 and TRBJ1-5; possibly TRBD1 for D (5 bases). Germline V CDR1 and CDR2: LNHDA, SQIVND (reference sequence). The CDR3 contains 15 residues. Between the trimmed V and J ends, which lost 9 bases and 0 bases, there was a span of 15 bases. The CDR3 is CARPDSDPSNQPQHF. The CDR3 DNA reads TGTGCCAGGCCCGACAGTGATCCTAGCAATCAGCCCCAGCATTTT.